This TCR beta chain was found in a study of cytomegalovirus exposure and HLA in healthy donors. This CDR3 spans 17 amino acids. Concerning this clone itself: Antigen: not known.

Researchers ran the PCR with 60 Vbeta and 13 Jbeta primers. Produced via immunoSEQ multiplex PCR; TCRdb's table is partial and in-frame only. The sample shows approximately 100,000 clones, roughly four fifths of them seen only once. Whole-study results and caveats: TCR beta chain V- and J-gene trimming was linked, in a later analysis, to a missense variant in DCLRE1C.

This TCR derives from a man aged 50-59 years in good health and CMV-seronegative. Sample: PBMCs. The chain couples TRBV1 to TRBJ2-7; the DNA was not compared with TRBD1, the D call given in the table. TRBV1 represents a pseudogene. The CDR3 DNA sequence: TGCACCAGCAGCCAAGATCACGGACCTGACAGGGGCTACGAGCAGTACGTC. Amino acids: CTSSQDHGPDRGYEQYV.